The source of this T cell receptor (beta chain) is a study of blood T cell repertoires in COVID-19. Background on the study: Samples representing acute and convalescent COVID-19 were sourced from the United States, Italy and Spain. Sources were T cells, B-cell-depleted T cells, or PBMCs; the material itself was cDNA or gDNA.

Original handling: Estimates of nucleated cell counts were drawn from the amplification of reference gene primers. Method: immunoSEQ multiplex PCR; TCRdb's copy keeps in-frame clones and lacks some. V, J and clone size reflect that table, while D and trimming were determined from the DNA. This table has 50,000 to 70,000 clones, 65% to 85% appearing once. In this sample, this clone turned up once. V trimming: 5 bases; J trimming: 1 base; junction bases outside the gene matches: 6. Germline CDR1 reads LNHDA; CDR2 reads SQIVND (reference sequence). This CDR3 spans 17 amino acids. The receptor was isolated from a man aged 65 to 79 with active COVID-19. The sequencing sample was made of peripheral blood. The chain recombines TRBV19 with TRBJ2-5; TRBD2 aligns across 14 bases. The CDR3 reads CASSPGLAGVGQETQYF. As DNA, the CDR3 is TGTGCCAGTAGTCCGGGACTAGCGGGAGTTGGCCAAGAGACCCAGTACTTC. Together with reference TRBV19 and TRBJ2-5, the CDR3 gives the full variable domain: DGGITQSPKYLFRKEGQNVTLSCEQNLNHDAMYWYRQDPGQGLRLIYYSQIVNDFQKGDIAEGYSVSREKKESFPLTVTSAQKNPTAFYLCASSPGLAGVGQETQYFGPGTRLLVL.